Listed below are T cell receptor beta chains from one sample, sequenced in a study of T cells in Graves' hyperthyroidism and ophthalmopathy. MiXCR, applied by TCRdb to the multiplex PCR reads, yields one record per CDR3 protein. The data show over 400,000 distinct CDR3 sequences, 14% to 15% seen once. Sequences were obtained from blood. The receptors derive from a man aged 18 to 30 with Graves' ophthalmopathy. Each CDR3 is given with its conserved first and last residue. Fields, in order: CDR3 protein, CDR3 DNA, clone size, V gene, D gene, J gene. D genes are given only for firm matches. Expanded clones are given a class, and other clones once, few, many or no size at all.

CDR3: CAIRGESFEKLFF; DNA: TGTGCCATCAGGGGGGAAAGCTTTGAAAAACTGTTTTTT; size: many; V: TRBV12-3/TRBV12-4; D: TRBD1; J: TRBJ1-4
CDR3: CASSYRTGRGELFF; DNA: TGTGCCAGCAGCTACAGGACAGGCCGCGGGGAGCTGTTTTTT; size: -; V: TRBV7-2; D: TRBD1; J: TRBJ2-2
CDR3: CASSLITGGREKLFF; DNA: TGCGCCAGCAGCTTGATCACAGGGGGTCGAGAAAAACTGTTTTTT; size: -; V: TRBV5-1; D: TRBD1; J: TRBJ1-4
CDR3: CASSYSVSNYNEQFF; DNA: TGTGCCAGCAGTTACTCGGTATCTAACTACAATGAGCAGTTCTTC; size: -; V: TRBV6-5; D: -; J: TRBJ2-1
CDR3: CATPASTGHQPQHF; DNA: TGCGCCACCCCAGCTTCGACAGGGCATCAGCCCCAGCATTTT; size: many; V: TRBV5-1; D: TRBD1; J: TRBJ1-5
CDR3: CSASPLRDSSYEQYF; DNA: TGCAGTGCTAGCCCCCTCCGGGACAGCTCCTACGAGCAGTACTTC; size: few; V: TRBV20-1; D: TRBD1; J: TRBJ2-7
CDR3: CASSRGADYEQYF; DNA: TGCGCCAGCAGCCGGGGGGCGGACTACGAGCAGTACTTC; size: many; V: TRBV5-1; D: -; J: TRBJ2-7
CDR3: CASSVSLGGAGSFEKLFF; DNA: TGTGCCAGCAGCGTAAGTCTCGGCGGGGCAGGGAGCTTCGAAAAACTGTTTTTT; size: few; V: TRBV9; D: -; J: TRBJ1-4
CDR3: CASSPTGAGGLATSTDTQYF; DNA: TGTGCCAGCAGCCCTACCGGGGCAGGGGGCTTGGCAACTAGCACAGATACGCAGTATTTT; size: few; V: TRBV6-1; D: TRBD1; J: TRBJ2-3
CDR3: CSAREGGTTEAFF; DNA: TGCAGTGCTAGAGAGGGGGGGACCACTGAAGCTTTCTTT; size: many; V: TRBV20-1; D: -; J: TRBJ1-1
CDR3: CATRGTAGYTF; DNA: TGTGCCACCCGCGGGACAGCTGGCTACACCTTC; size: -; V: TRBV12-3/TRBV12-4; D: TRBD1; J: TRBJ1-2
CDR3: CASSQRDGDVGKLFF; DNA: TGTGCCAGCAGCCAAAGAGACGGGGACGTAGGAAAACTGTTTTTT; size: many; V: TRBV3-1; D: -; J: TRBJ1-4
CDR3: CASSLYRAGDTQYF; DNA: TGCGCCAGCAGCCTGTACAGGGCTGGAGATACGCAGTATTTT; size: many; V: TRBV5-1; D: -; J: TRBJ2-3
CDR3: CASKSGRGSGNTIYF; DNA: TGTGCCAGCAAATCAGGACGTGGCTCTGGAAACACCATATATTTT; size: -; V: TRBV27; D: -; J: TRBJ1-3
CDR3: CASLSGGGYEQYF; DNA: TGTGCCAGCCTTAGCGGAGGGGGGTACGAGCAGTACTTC; size: many; V: TRBV25-1; D: -; J: TRBJ2-7
CDR3: CASSLVAARGYNEQFF; DNA: TGTGCCAGCAGCTTAGTAGCAGCACGGGGGTACAATGAGCAGTTCTTC; size: many; V: TRBV7-8; D: -; J: TRBJ2-1
CDR3: CASNTGTTYEQYF; DNA: TGTGCCAGCAATACGGGGACCACCTACGAGCAGTACTTC; size: -; V: TRBV25-1; D: -; J: TRBJ2-7
CDR3: CASSPGSLTDTQYF; DNA: TGCGCCAGCAGTCCGGGATCCCTCACAGATACGCAGTATTTT; size: few; V: TRBV10-2; D: -; J: TRBJ2-3
CDR3: CASRLWGNTEAFF; DNA: TGTGCCAGCAGGCTTTGGGGGAACACTGAAGCTTTCTTT; size: many; V: TRBV6-1; D: -; J: TRBJ1-1
CDR3: CASSLTDRALNYGYTF; DNA: TGTGCCAGCAGCTTAACGGACAGGGCGCTCAACTATGGCTACACCTTC; size: many; V: TRBV7-2; D: TRBD1; J: TRBJ1-2
CDR3: CASSLTPEPYGYTF; DNA: TGTGCCAGCAGCTTGACCCCCGAGCCCTATGGCTACACCTTC; size: -; V: TRBV5-4; D: -; J: TRBJ1-2
CDR3: CASSPIGGAGAPGSGGYTF; DNA: TGTGCCAGCAGCCCCATCGGTGGAGCAGGGGCCCCCGGGAGCGGTGGCTACACCTTC; size: few; V: TRBV5-4; D: -; J: TRBJ1-2
CDR3: CSPPSVSKGEGGPLTDTQYF; DNA: TGCAGCCCCCCCTCGGTCAGCAAAGGGGAAGGGGGACCGTTAACAGATACGCAGTATTTT; size: many; V: TRBV29-1; D: -; J: TRBJ2-3
CDR3: CASRSGTGQRGETQYF; DNA: TGTGCCAGCAGGTCCGGGACAGGACAACGCGGAGAGACCCAGTACTTC; size: -; V: TRBV6-1; D: TRBD1; J: TRBJ2-5
CDR3: CASSSRTSFTDTQYF; DNA: TGTGCCAGCAGTTCCAGGACTAGTTTCACAGATACGCAGTATTTT; size: many; V: TRBV12-3/TRBV12-4; D: TRBD2; J: TRBJ2-3
CDR3: CASSRLAGENEQFF; DNA: TGCGCCAGCAGCAGACTAGCGGGAGAAAATGAGCAGTTCTTC; size: few; V: TRBV10-2; D: TRBD2; J: TRBJ2-1
CDR3: CASSQDAVAGAYEQYF; DNA: TGTGCCAGCAGCCAAGATGCAGTAGCGGGGGCCTACGAGCAGTACTTC; size: many; V: TRBV3-1; D: TRBD2; J: TRBJ2-7
CDR3: CASSFRGSADTQYF; DNA: TGTGCCAGCAGTTTTAGGGGCTCGGCAGATACGCAGTATTTT; size: -; V: TRBV12-3/TRBV12-4; D: -; J: TRBJ2-3
CDR3: CASSPSGSSAGELFF; DNA: TGTGCCAGTAGTCCTAGCGGGAGCTCTGCCGGGGAGCTGTTTTTT; size: -; V: TRBV19; D: TRBD2; J: TRBJ2-2
CDR3: CSARDVRGFNEQFF; DNA: TGCAGTGCTAGAGATGTGCGGGGTTTCAATGAGCAGTTCTTC; size: many; V: TRBV20-1; D: -; J: TRBJ2-1
CDR3: CASSPQGGLYEQYF; DNA: TGTGCCAGCTCACCACAGGGCGGGCTATACGAGCAGTACTTC; size: many; V: TRBV18; D: -; J: TRBJ2-7
CDR3: CAIRDRATGTDTQYF; DNA: TGTGCCATCAGGGATAGGGCAACAGGCACAGATACGCAGTATTTT; size: -; V: TRBV6-1; D: -; J: TRBJ2-3
CDR3: CASSTGRNRYGYTF; DNA: TGTGCCAGCAGCACCGGACGGAACCGCTATGGCTACACCTTC; size: many; V: TRBV5-8; D: -; J: TRBJ1-2
CDR3: CASRFTHTDTQYF; DNA: TGTGCCAGCAGATTCACGCACACGGATACGCAGTATTTT; size: few; V: TRBV27; D: -; J: TRBJ2-3
CDR3: CASSQDLAGGLQETQYF; DNA: TGCGCCAGCAGCCAAGATCTTGCGGGAGGGCTTCAAGAGACCCAGTACTTC; size: -; V: TRBV4-1; D: TRBD2; J: TRBJ2-5
CDR3: CASSRTGWYSNQPQHF; DNA: TGTGCCAGCAGCCGGACTGGATGGTATAGCAATCAGCCCCAGCATTTT; size: many; V: TRBV6-1; D: -; J: TRBJ1-5
CDR3: CASSLWPGQSSYNEQFF; DNA: TGTGCCAGCAGTTTATGGCCAGGACAGAGCTCCTACAATGAGCAGTTCTTC; size: many; V: TRBV27; D: -; J: TRBJ2-1
CDR3: CASSQTGTLNTEAFF; DNA: TGTGCCAGCAGCCAGACAGGGACCCTGAACACTGAAGCTTTCTTT; size: once; V: TRBV7-3; D: TRBD1; J: TRBJ1-1
CDR3: CATSDSSRGLTGELFF; DNA: TGTGCCACCAGTGATTCATCCAGGGGGCTAACCGGGGAGCTGTTTTTT; size: many; V: TRBV24-1; D: TRBD1; J: TRBJ2-2
CDR3: CASSLTGQYEQYF; DNA: TGTGCCAGCAGTTTAACGGGACAGTACGAGCAGTACTTC; size: many; V: TRBV27; D: TRBD1; J: TRBJ2-7
CDR3: CASSYKGIRTEAFF; DNA: TGTGCCAGCAGTTACAAGGGCATTAGAACTGAAGCTTTCTTT; size: many; V: TRBV6-6; D: -; J: TRBJ1-1
CDR3: CSVEQGFNQPQHF; DNA: TGCAGCGTGGAGCAGGGGTTCAATCAGCCCCAGCATTTT; size: many; V: TRBV29-1; D: -; J: TRBJ1-5
CDR3: CASSRKDRANYGYTF; DNA: TGTGCCAGCAGTCGAAAGGACAGAGCTAACTATGGCTACACCTTC; size: many; V: TRBV28; D: -; J: TRBJ1-2
CDR3: CSASQTSGNTIYF; DNA: TGCAGTGCTTCACAGACTTCTGGAAACACCATATATTTT; size: many; V: TRBV20-1; D: -; J: TRBJ1-3
CDR3: CATRQGYGYTF; DNA: TGTGCCACTCGACAGGGGTATGGCTACACCTTC; size: few; V: TRBV6-1; D: TRBD1; J: TRBJ1-2
CDR3: CASSDQGSEQYF; DNA: TGTGCCAGCAGTGACCAGGGAAGCGAGCAGTACTTC; size: -; V: TRBV2; D: -; J: TRBJ2-7
CDR3: CATSVSDNEQFF; DNA: TGTGCCACCAGTGTAAGTGACAATGAGCAGTTCTTC; size: few; V: TRBV24-1; D: -; J: TRBJ2-1
CDR3: CASSSRLGLGVEQFF; DNA: TGTGCCAGCAGCTCACGACTGGGTCTAGGAGTTGAGCAGTTCTTC; size: few; V: TRBV5-4; D: -; J: TRBJ2-1
CDR3: CASSDRPNRLDEQFF; DNA: TGTGCCAGCAGTGACCGACCAAACAGGCTCGATGAGCAGTTCTTC; size: many; V: TRBV2; D: -; J: TRBJ2-1
CDR3: CASSPGVAGPGGNEQFF; DNA: TGTGCCAGCTCACCCGGGGTAGCGGGACCCGGGGGGAATGAGCAGTTCTTC; size: few; V: TRBV18; D: TRBD2; J: TRBJ2-1
CDR3: CASGQGDQPQHF; DNA: TGTGCCAGCGGGCAGGGCGATCAGCCCCAGCATTTT; size: -; V: TRBV9; D: -; J: TRBJ1-5
CDR3: CASSRGPYNEQFF; DNA: TGTGCCAGCAGCAGGGGGCCCTACAATGAGCAGTTCTTC; size: many; V: TRBV3-1; D: TRBD1; J: TRBJ2-1